Ten or more counts support the clone carrying this T cell receptor (beta chain). Building the TCR beta libraries relied on iRepertoire HTBI primers, and CDR3 regions underwent Arm-PCR. One entry per CDR3 protein results from TCRdb running MiXCR on the multiplex PCR reads. The data hold approximately 440,000 distinct CDR3 sequences, with roughly 16% observed a single time. These data come from a study of regulatory T cells in long-lasting Graves disease. About the study: Under 3 months of antithyroid drugs had been taken by newly diagnosed Graves' patients.

V dropped 5 bases and J dropped 0 bases, with 11 bases sitting between them. The germline gives CDR1 SEHNR, CDR2 FQNEAQ (reference sequence). The length of the CDR3 is 14 residues. Time point here: newly diagnosed GD, antithyroid drugs for less than 3 months. The TCR library was prepared using RNA isolated from PBMCs. This same sample was also taken into another study, of T cells in Graves' hyperthyroidism and ophthalmopathy.

The genes are TRBV7-9 and TRBJ2-7; D unresolved. The sequence was collected from a man aged 40-50 years with Graves disease. Specimen: peripheral blood mononuclear cells (PBMCs), collected at new diagnosis, from a patient treated with antithyroid drugs. DNA for the CDR3: TGTGCCAGCAGCCCCCCGTGGGGCTCCTACGAGCAGTACTTC. Amino acids: CASSPPWGSYEQYF.